This TCR beta chain was sequenced during a study of T-cell memory formation after mild COVID-19. General study results and limits: CD4+ clones that contracted lay mainly in CM and EM; CD8+ ones lay in EMRA. Whereas later expanders leaned CD4+, clones contracting day 15 to 85 showed a balanced CD4/CD8 makeup.

A word on this clonotype: Its target is unknown.

V was shortened by 5 bases and J by 7 bases, with 12 bases between the two germline ends. Germline-derived CDR1 and CDR2 are MNHEY and SMNVEV (reference sequence). The CDR3 is 14 amino acids. Via MiXCR, TCRdb re-called the 5' RACE reads, giving one row per CDR3 protein. The sample holds around 470,000 distinct CDR3 sequences, around 18% seen once. This receptor was obtained from an adult woman who had mild COVID-19 (a few samples of this study predate the infection). Cell type and time point are not known. The chain carries TRBV27 and TRBJ1-6; maybe TRBD1 (5 bases). The sample taken for sequencing was PBMCs or a T cell subset sorted from them (not recorded which). The CDR3 DNA reads as TGTGCCAGCAGTATCCGGGACGGCAATTCACCCCTCCACTTT. As protein: CASSIRDGNSPLHF.